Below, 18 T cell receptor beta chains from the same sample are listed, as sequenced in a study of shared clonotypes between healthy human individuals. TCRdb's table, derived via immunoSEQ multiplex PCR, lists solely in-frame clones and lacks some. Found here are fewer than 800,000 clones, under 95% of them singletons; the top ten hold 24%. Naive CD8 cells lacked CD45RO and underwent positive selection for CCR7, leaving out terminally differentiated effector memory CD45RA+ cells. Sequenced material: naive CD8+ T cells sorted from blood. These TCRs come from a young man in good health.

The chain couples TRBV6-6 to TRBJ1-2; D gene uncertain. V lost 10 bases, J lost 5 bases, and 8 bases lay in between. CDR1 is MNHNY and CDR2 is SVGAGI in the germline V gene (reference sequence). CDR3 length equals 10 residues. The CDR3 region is CATLGYGYTF. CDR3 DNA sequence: TGTGCCACCCTAGGGTATGGCTACACCTTC.

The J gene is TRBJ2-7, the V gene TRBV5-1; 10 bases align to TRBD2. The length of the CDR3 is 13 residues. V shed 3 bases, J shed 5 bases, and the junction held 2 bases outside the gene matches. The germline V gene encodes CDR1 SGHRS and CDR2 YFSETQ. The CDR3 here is CASSSSGRHEQYF. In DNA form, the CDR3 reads TGCGCCAGCAGCTCTAGCGGGAGACACGAGCAGTACTTC.

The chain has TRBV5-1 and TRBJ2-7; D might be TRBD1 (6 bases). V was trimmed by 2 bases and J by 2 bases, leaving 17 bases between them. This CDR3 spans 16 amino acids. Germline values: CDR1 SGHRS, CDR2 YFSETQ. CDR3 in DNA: TGCGCCAGCAGCTTTACAGGGCCCGGTGTCCCCTACGAGCAGTACTTC. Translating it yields CASSFTGPGVPYEQYF.

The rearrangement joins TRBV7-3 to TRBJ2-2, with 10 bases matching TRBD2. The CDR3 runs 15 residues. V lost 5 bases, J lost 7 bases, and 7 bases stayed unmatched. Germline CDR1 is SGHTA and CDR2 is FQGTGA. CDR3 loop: CASSEREGLGGELFF. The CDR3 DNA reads TGTGCCAGCAGCGAGCGGGAGGGCCTGGGCGGGGAGCTGTTTTTT.

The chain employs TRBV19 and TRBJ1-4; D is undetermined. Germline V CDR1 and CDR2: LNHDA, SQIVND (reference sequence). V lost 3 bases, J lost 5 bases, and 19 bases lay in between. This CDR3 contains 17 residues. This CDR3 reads CASSIWEPKLLNEKLFF. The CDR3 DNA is TGTGCCAGTAGTATCTGGGAACCGAAGCTACTCAATGAAAAACTGTTTTTT. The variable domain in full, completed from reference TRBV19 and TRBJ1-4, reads DGGITQSPKYLFRKEGQNVTLSCEQNLNHDAMYWYRQDPGQGLRLIYYSQIVNDFQKGDIAEGYSVSREKKESFPLTVTSAQKNPTAFYLCASSIWEPKLLNEKLFFGSGTQLSVL.

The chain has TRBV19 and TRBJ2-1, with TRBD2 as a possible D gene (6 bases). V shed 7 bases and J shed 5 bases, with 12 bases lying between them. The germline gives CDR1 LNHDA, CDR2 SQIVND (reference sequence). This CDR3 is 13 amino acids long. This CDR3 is CASTSGGNNEQFF. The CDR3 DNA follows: TGTGCCAGTACGAGTGGGGGGAACAATGAGCAGTTCTTC.

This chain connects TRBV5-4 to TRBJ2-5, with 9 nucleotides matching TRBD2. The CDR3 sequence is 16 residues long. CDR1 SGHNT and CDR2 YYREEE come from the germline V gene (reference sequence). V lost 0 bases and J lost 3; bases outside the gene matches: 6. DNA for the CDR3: TGTGCCAGCAGCTTGGTGGCTAGCGGGAACGAAGAGACCCAGTACTTC. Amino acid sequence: CASSLVASGNEETQYF.

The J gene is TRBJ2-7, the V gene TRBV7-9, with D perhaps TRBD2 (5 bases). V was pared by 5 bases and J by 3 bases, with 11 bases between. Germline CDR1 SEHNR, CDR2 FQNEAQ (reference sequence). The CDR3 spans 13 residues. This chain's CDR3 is CASSHLGSYEQYF. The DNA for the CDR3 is TGTGCCAGCAGCCATCTAGGGAGCTACGAGCAGTACTTC.

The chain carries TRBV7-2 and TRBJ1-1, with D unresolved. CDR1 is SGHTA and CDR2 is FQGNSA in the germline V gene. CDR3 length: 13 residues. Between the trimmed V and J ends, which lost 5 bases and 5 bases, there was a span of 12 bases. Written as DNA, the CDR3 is TGTGCCAGCAGCGCCCATATATGGACTGAAGCTTTCTTT. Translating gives CASSAHIWTEAFF. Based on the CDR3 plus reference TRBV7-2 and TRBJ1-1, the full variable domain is GAGVSQSPSNKVTEKGKDVELRCDPISGHTALYWYRQSLGQGLEFLIYFQGNSAPDKSGLPSDRFSAERTGGSVSTLTIQRTQQEDSAVYLCASSAHIWTEAFFGQGTRLTVV.

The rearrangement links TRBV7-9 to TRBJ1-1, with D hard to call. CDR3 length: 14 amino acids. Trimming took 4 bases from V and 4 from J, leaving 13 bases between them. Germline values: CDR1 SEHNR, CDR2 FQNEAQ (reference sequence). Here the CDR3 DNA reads TGTGCCAGCAGCTCCCGTGTGGAGGGCACTGAAGCTTTCTTT. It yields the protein CASSSRVEGTEAFF.

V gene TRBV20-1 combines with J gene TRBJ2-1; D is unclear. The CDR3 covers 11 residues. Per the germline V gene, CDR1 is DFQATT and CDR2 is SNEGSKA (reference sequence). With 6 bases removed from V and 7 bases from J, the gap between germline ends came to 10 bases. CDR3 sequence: CSAKFTNEQFF. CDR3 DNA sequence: TGCAGTGCAAAGTTCACGAATGAGCAGTTCTTC.

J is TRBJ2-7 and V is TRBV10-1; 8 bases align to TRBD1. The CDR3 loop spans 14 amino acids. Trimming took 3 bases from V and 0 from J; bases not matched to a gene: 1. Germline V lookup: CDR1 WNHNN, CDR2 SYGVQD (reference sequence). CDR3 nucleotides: TGCGCCAGCAGTGACGGGACAGGCTCCTACGAGCAGTACTTC. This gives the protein CASSDGTGSYEQYF.

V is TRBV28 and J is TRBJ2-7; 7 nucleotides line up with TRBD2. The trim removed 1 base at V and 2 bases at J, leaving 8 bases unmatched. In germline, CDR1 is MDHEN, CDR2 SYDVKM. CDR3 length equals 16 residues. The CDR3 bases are TGTGCCAGCAGTTTATTGGCGACTAGCTGGACCTACGAGCAGTACTTC. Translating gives CASSLLATSWTYEQYF.

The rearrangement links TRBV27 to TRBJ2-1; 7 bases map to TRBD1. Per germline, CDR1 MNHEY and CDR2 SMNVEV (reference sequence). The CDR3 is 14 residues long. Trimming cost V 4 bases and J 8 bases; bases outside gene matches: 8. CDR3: CASSSRQGGDEQFF. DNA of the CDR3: TGTGCCAGCAGTTCCAGACAGGGTGGAGATGAGCAGTTCTTC.

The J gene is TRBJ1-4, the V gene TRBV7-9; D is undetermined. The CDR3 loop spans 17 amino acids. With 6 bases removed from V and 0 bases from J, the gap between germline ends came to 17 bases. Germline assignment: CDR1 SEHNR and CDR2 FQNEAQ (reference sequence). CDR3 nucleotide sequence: TGTGCCAGCAGACCCCAAACGGGATCTTCAACTAATGAAAAACTGTTTTTT. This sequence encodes CASRPQTGSSTNEKLFF.

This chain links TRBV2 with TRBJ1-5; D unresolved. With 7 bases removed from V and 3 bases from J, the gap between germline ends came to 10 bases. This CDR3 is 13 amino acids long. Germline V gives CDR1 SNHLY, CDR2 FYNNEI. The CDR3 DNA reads TGTGCCAGCACCTCAGGACTCAATCAGCCCCAGCATTTT. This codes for CASTSGLNQPQHF.

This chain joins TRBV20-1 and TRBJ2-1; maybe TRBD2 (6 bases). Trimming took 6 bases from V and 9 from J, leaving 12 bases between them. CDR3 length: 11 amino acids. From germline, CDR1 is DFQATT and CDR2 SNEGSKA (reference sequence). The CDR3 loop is CSARLVTEQFF. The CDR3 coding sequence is TGCAGTGCCCGACTAGTGACTGAGCAGTTCTTC.

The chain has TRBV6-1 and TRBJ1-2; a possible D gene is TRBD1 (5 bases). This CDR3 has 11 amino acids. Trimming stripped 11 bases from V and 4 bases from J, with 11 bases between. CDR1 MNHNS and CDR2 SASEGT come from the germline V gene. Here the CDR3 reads CAVSGTYGYTF. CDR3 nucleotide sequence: TGTGCCGTCTCGGGGACCTATGGCTACACCTTC.